This T cell receptor beta chain was identified during a study of blood T cell repertoires in COVID-19. Across the whole study: Material from acute and convalescent COVID-19 was sourced from the United States, Italy and Spain. T cells, B-cell-depleted T cells, or PBMCs provided the cDNA or gDNA that served as material.

There are 12 residues in the CDR3. From germline, CDR1 is MNHEY and CDR2 SVGAGI. V lost 5 bases, J lost 5 bases, and 7 bases lay in between. Original methodology: Nucleated cell counts were estimated from reference gene primer amplification. Assay used: immunoSEQ multiplex PCR; TCRdb lists only in-frame clones, some missing. Clonal size and the V and J genes are those of that table, whereas D and trimming came from the DNA. The sample has about 190,000 clones; approximately 85% are singletons. The J gene is TRBJ2-1, the V gene TRBV6-5; D gene unclear. The clonotype comes from a woman between 65 and 79 years old with active or convalescent COVID-19. Sequencing was done on a sample of peripheral blood. CDR3 amino acids: CASSQTDNEQFF. CDR3 nucleotide sequence: TGTGCCAGCAGTCAAACGGACAATGAGCAGTTCTTC.